Below, 17 T cell receptor beta chains from the same sample are listed, as sequenced in a study of blood T cell repertoires in COVID-19. The data were produced by immunoSEQ multiplex PCR, yet TCRdb's version contains in-frame clones alone and is incomplete. This table holds approximately 220,000 clones, around 82% found once. What was sequenced was peripheral blood. Receptors were obtained from a woman in her seventies with acute or convalescent COVID-19.

The rearrangement uses TRBV7-9 and TRBJ1-5; TRBD1 matches 9 bases. Germline CDR1 SEHNR, CDR2 FQNEAQ (reference sequence). The CDR3 contains 15 residues. Germline trimming cut 5 bases from V and 6 bases from J; bases unmatched to any gene: 8. As DNA, the CDR3 is TGTGCCAGCAGCCCCGGGACAGGGTATTTTCAGCCCCAGCATTTT. This gives the protein CASSPGTGYFQPQHF.

This chain connects TRBV11-2 to TRBJ1-5; tentatively, D is TRBD1 (5 bases). CDR3 size: 15 residues. CDR1 and CDR2 (germline): SGHAT, FQNNGV. Trimming stripped 2 bases from V and 0 bases from J, with 8 bases between. The CDR3 sequence: CASSLSGISNQPQHF. The CDR3 DNA sequence: TGTGCCAGCAGCTTATCAGGGATTAGCAATCAGCCCCAGCATTTT.

The chain combines TRBV29-1 with TRBJ2-5, with 7 bases lining up with TRBD2. This CDR3 comprises 14 residues. The V gene end was trimmed by 3 bases and the J gene end by 4 bases; junction bases not matched to a gene: 8. The germline V gene encodes CDR1 SQVTM and CDR2 ANQGSEA. CDR3 sequence: CSVEALGGGETQYF. CDR3 nucleotide sequence: TGCAGCGTTGAGGCTTTGGGCGGGGGAGAGACCCAGTACTTC.

The J gene is TRBJ1-1, the V gene TRBV24-1, with D possibly matching TRBD1 (6 bases). V was pared by 3 bases and J by 1 base, with 8 bases between. Germline V lookup: CDR1 KGHDR, CDR2 SFDVKD. This CDR3 has 14 amino acids. The CDR3 region has the DNA TGTGCCACCAGTGATCACAGGGCGAACACTGAAGCTTTCTTT. It translates to CATSDHRANTEAFF.

The chain links TRBV2 to TRBJ1-4, with TRBD1 matching 8 bases. Germline V gene lookup returns CDR1 SNHLY and CDR2 FYNNEI. The V gene end was trimmed by 4 bases and the J gene end by 3 bases; junction bases not matched to a gene: 4. This CDR3 has 15 amino acids. In DNA, the CDR3 is TGTGCCAGCAGTGTACAGGGGGTGGCTAATGAAAAACTGTTTTTT. It yields the protein CASSVQGVANEKLFF.

This clone has a single count. The chain couples TRBV18 to TRBJ2-7; 11 bases agree with TRBD1. CDR1 is KGHSH, CDR2 LQKENI, per germline. The CDR3 has 15 amino acids. With 3 bases clipped from V and 5 bases from J, the junction kept 6 bases outside the gene matches. The CDR3 reads CASSPGGQGADEQYF. In nucleotides, the CDR3 is TGTGCCAGCTCACCTGGAGGACAGGGGGCCGACGAGCAGTACTTC.

This rearrangement joins TRBV19 to TRBJ1-1; TRBD1 aligns across 8 bases. The ends lost 5 bases at V and 4 bases at J; junction bases unmatched: 12. CDR1 and CDR2 (germline): LNHDA, SQIVND (reference sequence). CDR3 length equals 16 residues. CDR3 sequence reads: CASSPFYRGVVTEAFF. CDR3 DNA sequence: TGTGCCAGTAGTCCTTTCTACAGGGGGGTGGTCACTGAAGCTTTCTTT.

This clone has only a few counts. V gene TRBV28 combines with J gene TRBJ1-2, with 10 bases lining up with TRBD1. The ends lost 4 bases at V and 4 bases at J; junction bases unmatched: 3. Germline loops: CDR1 MDHEN, CDR2 SYDVKM. The CDR3 length is 14 residues. DNA of the CDR3: TGTGCCAGCAGTTCCGGGACAGGGGCCTATGGCTACACCTTC. Its translation is CASSSGTGAYGYTF.

This chain joins TRBV5-6 and TRBJ1-5, with D unclear. CDR3 length equals 12 residues. Germline CDR1 reads SGHDT; CDR2 reads YYEEEE. V dropped 1 base and J dropped 4 bases, with 3 bases sitting between them. The DNA of the CDR3 is TGTGCCAGCAGCTTGTTAAATCAGCCCCAGCATTTT. It translates to CASSLLNQPQHF. Complete variable domain (other parts from reference TRBV5-6 and TRBJ1-5): DAGVTQSPTHLIKTRGQQVTLRCSPKSGHDTVSWYQQALGQGPQFIFQYYEEEERQRGNFPDRFSGHQFPNYSSELNVNALLLGDSALYLCASSLLNQPQHFGDGTRLSIL.

The V call is TRBV3-1 (or the pseudogene TRBV3-2), the J call TRBJ2-7; possibly TRBD2 for D (6 bases). The V end lost 0 bases, the J end lost 0 bases, and 12 bases lay between the germline ends. Germline assignment: CDR1 LGHDT and CDR2 YNNKEL (reference sequence). The CDR3 contains 16 residues. DNA of the CDR3: TGTGCCAGCAGCCAAGAGACCCGGGGGATCTCCTACGAGCAGTACTTC. It codes for CASSQETRGISYEQYF.

This chain connects TRBV5-6 to TRBJ1-1; unclear D gene. This CDR3 is 15 amino acids long. V was cut by 0 bases and J by 4 bases, with 13 bases left in between. The germline gives CDR1 SGHDT, CDR2 YYEEEE. CDR3 DNA sequence: TGTGCCAGCAGCTTGGTGGCGGTTATTGGCACTGAAGCTTTCTTT. Protein product: CASSLVAVIGTEAFF.

CDR3 loop: CASSRKVSAGANVLTF. The DNA of the CDR3 is TGTGCCAGCAGCCGAAAAGTCTCAGCTGGGGCCAACGTCCTGACTTTC. The gene calls are TRBV5-4 and TRBJ2-6; the D is unclear. V was cut by 4 bases and J by 2 bases, with 13 bases left in between. CDR1 is SGHNT, CDR2 YYREEE, per germline (reference sequence). The CDR3 length is 16 residues.

The chain couples TRBV3-1 (or the pseudogene TRBV3-2) to TRBJ2-3; no clear D. With 0 bases removed from V and 3 bases from J, the gap between germline ends came to 10 bases. The CDR3 is 15 residues long. Germline CDR1 and CDR2: LGHDT and YNNKEL (reference sequence). CDR3 nucleotide sequence: TGTGCCAGCAGCCAAGATATGGCCTTTACAGATACGCAGTATTTT. Residues: CASSQDMAFTDTQYF.

The V and J genes are TRBV2 and TRBJ1-6, with TRBD1 identical over 10 bases. V lost 3 bases to trimming and J lost 7 bases; unmatched junction nucleotides: 3. CDR3 length equals 15 residues. Germline V gene sequence: CDR1 SNHLY, CDR2 FYNNEI. CDR3 residues: CASSELGQGNSPLHF. Here the CDR3 DNA reads TGTGCCAGCAGTGAGTTGGGACAGGGGAATTCACCCCTCCACTTT.

V gene TRBV4-1 combines with J gene TRBJ2-7; possibly TRBD1 for D (5 bases). This CDR3 contains 17 residues. V was clipped by 1 base and J by 3 bases, with 19 bases between them. Germline CDR1 and CDR2: MGHRA and YSYEKL. The DNA for the CDR3 is TGCGCCAGCAGCCAAGTAGTATTGGGGATAGGGGTCTACGAGCAGTACTTC. This gives the protein CASSQVVLGIGVYEQYF.

V usage is TRBV15 and J usage is TRBJ1-2; a weak D match, TRBD1 (6 bases). This CDR3 has 13 amino acids. Per the germline V gene, CDR1 is LNHNV and CDR2 is YYDKDF (reference sequence). The V gene lost 1 base and the J gene lost 6 bases, with 9 bases spanning the gap. The CDR3 here is CATSRVDSNGYTF. For the CDR3, the DNA is TGTGCCACCAGCAGAGTGGACAGTAATGGCTACACCTTC.

As DNA, the CDR3 is TGTGCCAGCAGTTTAAAGTGGATGGCAGGTTCAGGCTACGAGCAGTACTTC. Translation: CASSLKWMAGSGYEQYF. This chain connects TRBV27 to TRBJ2-7; D gene unclear. The germline V and J ends were trimmed by 2 bases and 3 bases, with 20 bases remaining between them. Germline lookup yields CDR1 MNHEY and CDR2 SMNVEV (reference sequence). The CDR3 consists of 17 residues.